What follows describes a single TCR beta chain. The germline V and J ends were trimmed by 0 bases and 8 bases, with 8 bases remaining between them. The germline V gene encodes CDR1 SGHDT and CDR2 YYEEEE. This CDR3 comprises 12 residues. This specimen belongs to a study of blood T cell repertoires in COVID-19. The protocol was immunoSEQ multiplex PCR, while the TCRdb copy is restricted to in-frame clones and leaves out a portion. This table has a few hundred thousand clones, about 90% appearing once. The chain joins TRBV5-6 to TRBJ1-2, with D hard to call. Input material: PBMCs or T cells enriched from blood (not recorded which). The source of this sequence is a human donor in a cohort exposed to, infected with or recovered from COVID-19 (not recorded which). The donor label of this sample is uncertain. The CDR3, as DNA: TGTGCCAGCAGCTTGGGAACAGACGGCTACACCTTC. It translates to CASSLGTDGYTF.